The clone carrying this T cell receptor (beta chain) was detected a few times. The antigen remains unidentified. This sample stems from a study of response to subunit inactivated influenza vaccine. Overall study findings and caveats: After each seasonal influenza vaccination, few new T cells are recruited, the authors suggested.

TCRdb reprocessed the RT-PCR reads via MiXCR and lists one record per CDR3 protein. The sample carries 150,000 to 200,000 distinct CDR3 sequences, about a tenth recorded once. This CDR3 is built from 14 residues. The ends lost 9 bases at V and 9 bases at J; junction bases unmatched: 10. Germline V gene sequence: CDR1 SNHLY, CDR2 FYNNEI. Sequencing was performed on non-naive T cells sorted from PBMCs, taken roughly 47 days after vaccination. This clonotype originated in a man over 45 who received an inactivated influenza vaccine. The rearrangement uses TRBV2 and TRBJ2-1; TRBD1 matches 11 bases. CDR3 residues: CASSGQGARSEQFF. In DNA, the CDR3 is TGTGCCAGTAGCGGACAGGGGGCCAGAAGTGAGCAGTTCTTC.